These T cell receptor beta chains were read from a single sample in a study of blood T cell repertoires in COVID-19. Generated by immunoSEQ multiplex PCR, the TCRdb table keeps only in-frame clones and is missing some. The table records 100,000 or so clones, roughly 84% of them present only once. Sequenced material: peripheral blood. The origin of the receptors is an older man with active or convalescent COVID-19. The CDR3 runs from the conserved cysteine through the conserved F or W. Fields, in order: J gene, D gene, clone size, V gene, CDR3 protein, CDR3 DNA. A D gene is named only where the DNA matches it firmly. Not all rows give a size; the values are once, few, many and, for expanded clones, a class.

J: TRBJ1-6
D: TRBD1
size: -
V: TRBV6-1
CDR3: CASSEGQGNNSPLHF
DNA: TGTGCCAGCAGTGAGGGACAGGGAAACAATTCACCCCTCCACTTT

J: TRBJ2-2
D: TRBD1
size: -
V: TRBV7-6
CDR3: CASSLGGQGETGELFF
DNA: TGTGCCAGCAGCTTAGGGGGACAGGGGGAGACCGGGGAGCTGTTTTTT

J: TRBJ2-1
D: TRBD2
size: -
V: TRBV6-5
CDR3: CASSQSREDEQFF
DNA: TGTGCCAGTTCCCAGTCCCGGGAGGATGAGCAGTTCTTC

J: TRBJ1-2
D: -
size: -
V: TRBV7-2
CDR3: CASSQGSGIYGYTF
DNA: TGTGCCAGCAGCCAGGGATCAGGGATCTATGGCTACACCTTC

J: TRBJ2-7
D: TRBD2
size: once
V: TRBV7-8
CDR3: CASSLVGLAGVEQYF
DNA: TGTGCCAGCAGCTTAGTTGGGCTAGCGGGGGTCGAGCAGTACTTC

J: TRBJ1-5
D: -
size: -
V: TRBV7-2
CDR3: CASSLAWSAAGPQHF
DNA: TGTGCCAGCAGCTTAGCGTGGTCGGCGGCGGGGCCCCAGCATTTT

J: TRBJ2-1
D: -
size: once
V: TRBV10-2
CDR3: CASSGSGTTVGNEQFF
DNA: TGCGCCAGCAGTGGATCGGGGACAACGGTAGGCAATGAGCAGTTCTTC

J: TRBJ1-6
D: -
size: -
V: TRBV4-2
CDR3: CASSQGGEGRNSPLHF
DNA: TGTGCCAGCAGCCAAGGCGGGGAGGGCCGGAATTCACCCCTCCACTTT

J: TRBJ1-6
D: -
size: once
V: TRBV2
CDR3: CASSFQGRGGSSLHF
DNA: TGTGCCAGCAGCTTTCAGGGGCGGGGGGGTAGCTCCCTCCACTTT

J: TRBJ2-2
D: -
size: -
V: TRBV11-2
CDR3: CASSSLYTGELFF
DNA: TGTGCCAGCAGCTCTCTCTACACCGGGGAGCTGTTTTTT

J: TRBJ2-7
D: TRBD1
size: -
V: TRBV28
CDR3: CAREIRDSAYEQYF
DNA: TGTGCCCGAGAGATCCGGGACAGCGCCTACGAGCAGTACTTC

J: TRBJ2-7
D: TRBD2
size: -
V: TRBV7-2
CDR3: CASSLALAGVYEQYF
DNA: TGTGCCAGCAGCTTAGCACTAGCGGGGGTCTACGAGCAGTACTTC

J: TRBJ1-2
D: -
size: -
V: TRBV20-1
CDR3: CSAWAGYGYTF
DNA: TGCAGTGCCTGGGCAGGGTATGGCTACACCTTC

J: TRBJ1-1
D: TRBD1
size: -
V: TRBV29-1
CDR3: CSGGGQGDTEAFF
DNA: TGCAGCGGAGGGGGACAGGGGGACACTGAAGCTTTCTTT

J: TRBJ1-2
D: -
size: once
V: TRBV3-1/TRBV3-2
CDR3: CASSQSGLPNYGYTF
DNA: TGTGCCAGCAGCCAATCAGGGTTGCCTAACTATGGCTACACCTTC

J: TRBJ1-1
D: TRBD1
size: few
V: TRBV28
CDR3: CASSLARTGGHTEAFF
DNA: TGTGCCAGCAGTTTAGCCCGGACAGGGGGTCACACTGAAGCTTTCTTT

J: TRBJ2-3
D: -
size: -
V: TRBV6-6
CDR3: CASSYSGDTDTQYF
DNA: TGTGCCAGCAGTTACTCAGGGGACACAGATACGCAGTATTTT